What follows is one T cell receptor beta chain and its context. Its matching antigen is unknown. This entry comes from a study of beta chain features in type 1 diabetes. On the study more broadly: Age, gender, cell numbers and subset yield matched between patients and controls. Taken together, all samples contributed 107,917,701 examined sorted cells.

Sequencing targeted expressed TCRB transcripts, as all isolated RNA had been reverse transcribed. The repertoire was sequenced with immunoSEQ multiplex PCR; TCRdb's copy has only in-frame clones and lacks some. The sample holds hundreds of thousands of clones, 30% seen once. This CDR3 is built from 14 residues. V dropped 5 bases and J dropped 2 bases, with 12 bases sitting between them. Looked up from germline, CDR1 is SGHRS and CDR2 is YFSETQ. Study observations and caveats: Sequencing the cDNA could make cells with high TCR expression show up more than they should.

The rearrangement uses TRBV5-1 and TRBJ2-3; D is possibly TRBD1 (6 bases). This receptor was obtained from a man aged 18-30 years in good health. Specimen: naive CD4+ T cells from blood. The CDR3, as DNA: TGCGCCAGCAGTTCGGGACAAGTCACAGATACGCAGTATTTT. It translates to CASSSGQVTDTQYF.